A selection of T cell receptor beta chains follows, all from one sample in a study of blood T cell repertoires in COVID-19. The data were produced by immunoSEQ multiplex PCR, yet TCRdb's version contains in-frame clones alone and is incomplete. The sample lists about 230,000 clones, over 70% seen once, with approximately 8.7% in the top ten. What was sequenced was peripheral blood. These receptors all come from a woman over 75 with acute or convalescent COVID-19. CDR3s include the opening cysteine and the closing phenylalanine or tryptophan. A D gene is named only where the DNA matches it firmly. Size is omitted from some rows. Given values are once, few, many or a class for expanded clones.

V gene	D gene	clone size	J gene	CDR3 protein	CDR3 DNA
TRBV2	TRBD1	few	TRBJ2-7	CASSDRQGPYEQYF	TGTGCCAGCAGTGATCGACAGGGTCCCTACGAGCAGTACTTC
TRBV19	.	.	TRBJ1-2	CASSFGQLIYGYTF	TGTGCCAGTAGCTTCGGACAGCTGATATATGGCTACACCTTC
TRBV7-2	TRBD1	.	TRBJ2-1	CASSSGTGFDEQFF	TGTGCCAGCAGTTCCGGGACAGGGTTCGATGAGCAGTTCTTC
TRBV10-3	.	.	TRBJ2-7	CAISPQGSHEQYF	TGTGCCATCAGTCCACAGGGTTCCCACGAGCAGTACTTC
TRBV7-2	TRBD1	once	TRBJ2-3	CASSLRQGSTDTQYF	TGTGCCAGCAGCTTGAGACAGGGGAGCACAGATACGCAGTATTTT
TRBV5-4	.	.	TRBJ2-2	CASSLEGSYTGELFF	TGTGCCAGCAGCTTGGAGGGGTCCTACACCGGGGAGCTGTTTTTT
TRBV28	TRBD1	.	TRBJ1-6	CASSSGQGAYNSPLHF	TGTGCCAGCAGTTCCGGACAGGGGGCCTATAATTCACCCCTCCACTTT
TRBV5-1	TRBD1	.	TRBJ2-2	CASSLTGETGELFF	TGCGCCAGCAGCTTAACAGGGGAGACCGGGGAGCTGTTTTTT
TRBV5-1	.	few	TRBJ2-3	CASSLSWGTSTDTQYF	TGCGCCAGCAGCTTGTCGTGGGGCACTAGCACAGATACGCAGTATTTT
TRBV11-2	.	.	TRBJ1-6	CASSLRGSYNSPLHF	TGTGCCAGCAGCCTCAGGGGATCCTATAATTCACCCCTCCACTTT
TRBV18	TRBD2	.	TRBJ2-1	CASSPVLGSGKHNEQFF	TGTGCCAGCTCACCGGTCCTGGGGAGCGGGAAACACAATGAGCAGTTCTTC
TRBV10-2	.	few	TRBJ2-2	CASSEWASRDTGELFF	TGCGCCAGCAGTGAGTGGGCTAGCCGGGACACCGGGGAGCTGTTTTTT
TRBV6-6	.	.	TRBJ1-5	CASTPVREDQPQHF	TGTGCCAGCACCCCTGTAAGGGAGGATCAGCCCCAGCATTTT
TRBV28	.	.	TRBJ2-3	CASTRFDTQYF	TGTGCCAGCACTCGGTTTGATACGCAGTATTTT
TRBV5-1	TRBD1	.	TRBJ2-7	CASSLGRGPSYEQYF	TGCGCCAGCAGCTTGGGTAGGGGGCCCTCCTACGAGCAGTACTTC
TRBV12-3/TRBV12-4	TRBD1	.	TRBJ1-5	CASSRDRVQPQHF	TGTGCCAGCAGTCGGGACAGGGTTCAGCCCCAGCATTTT
TRBV19	.	.	TRBJ2-1	CASSTSSPNEQFF	TGTGCCAGTAGTACGTCTAGTCCCAATGAGCAGTTCTTC
TRBV2	.	.	TRBJ1-5	CASSAGVYQPQHF	TGTGCCAGCAGTGCAGGGGTCTATCAGCCCCAGCATTTT
TRBV2	TRBD2	.	TRBJ2-3	CASRGLAGGTDTQYF	TGTGCCAGCAGAGGACTAGCGGGAGGCACAGATACGCAGTATTTT
TRBV5-1	TRBD2	.	TRBJ2-7	CASSPIAGESYEQYF	TGCGCCAGCAGCCCTATAGCGGGAGAGTCCTACGAGCAGTACTTC
TRBV5-4	TRBD1	.	TRBJ1-2	CASSFYGQGFNYGYTF	TGTGCCAGCAGCTTCTATGGACAGGGATTTAACTATGGCTACACCTTC
TRBV7-2	TRBD2	once	TRBJ2-3	CASSLSPGGGYTDTQYF	TGTGCCAGCAGCCTTAGTCCGGGGGGAGGTTACACAGATACGCAGTATTTT
TRBV3-1/TRBV3-2	.	.	TRBJ2-5	CASSQNGQETQYF	TGTGCCAGCAGCCAAAACGGTCAAGAGACCCAGTACTTC
TRBV5-5	.	once	TRBJ2-5	CASSLAQITGRGETQYF	TGTGCCAGCAGCTTGGCCCAGATAACAGGGAGGGGAGAGACCCAGTACTTC
TRBV28	.	once	TRBJ2-5	CASSSPRGGTQETQYF	TGTGCCAGCAGTTCCCCACGCGGCGGGACCCAAGAGACCCAGTACTTC
TRBV12-3/TRBV12-4	.	.	TRBJ1-2	CASSIGTRYGYTF	TGTGCCAGCAGCATTGGGACACGCTATGGCTACACCTTC
TRBV6-5	TRBD2	.	TRBJ2-5	CASSYGAGGLLGTQYF	TGTGCCAGCAGTTACGGCGCGGGGGGCCTCCTTGGGACCCAGTACTTC
TRBV19	.	few	TRBJ2-2	CASSIFKWRGGTGELFF	TGTGCCAGTAGTATCTTCAAATGGCGGGGCGGAACCGGGGAGCTGTTTTTT